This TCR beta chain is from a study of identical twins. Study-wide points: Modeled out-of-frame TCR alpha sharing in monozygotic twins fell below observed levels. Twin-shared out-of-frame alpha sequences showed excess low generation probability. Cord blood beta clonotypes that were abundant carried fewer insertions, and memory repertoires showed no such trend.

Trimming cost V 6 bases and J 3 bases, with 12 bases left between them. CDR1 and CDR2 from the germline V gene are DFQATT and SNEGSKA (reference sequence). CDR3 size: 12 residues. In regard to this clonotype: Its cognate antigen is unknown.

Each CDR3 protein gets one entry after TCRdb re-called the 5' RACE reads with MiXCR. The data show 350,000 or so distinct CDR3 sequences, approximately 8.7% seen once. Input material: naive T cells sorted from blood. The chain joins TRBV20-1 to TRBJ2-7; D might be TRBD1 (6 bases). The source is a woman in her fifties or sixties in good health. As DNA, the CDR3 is TGCAGTGCCCGGGGACAACACTACGAGCAGTACTTC. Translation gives CSARGQHYEQYF.